Presented here are 16 T cell receptor beta chains from one specimen sequenced in a study of cytomegalovirus exposure and HLA in healthy donors. 13 Jbeta primers and 60 Vbeta primers were used for the PCR. Generated by immunoSEQ multiplex PCR, the TCRdb table keeps only in-frame clones and is missing some. The profile shows 150,000 to 200,000 clones, approximately 86% of them singletons. Source material: PBMCs. The source is a woman between 18 and 29 years old in good health and CMV-seronegative.

V is TRBV15 and J is TRBJ1-2; weak D call: TRBD1 (6 bases). Trimming removed 0 bases at V and 2 bases at J, with 13 bases between. In germline, CDR1 is LNHNV, CDR2 YYDKDF (reference sequence). The CDR3 sequence is 16 residues long. The CDR3 loop is CATSREGAGPNYGYTF. Written as DNA, the CDR3 is TGTGCCACCAGCAGAGAGGGGGCAGGGCCCAACTATGGCTACACCTTC.

This clone was seen a handful of times. This chain links TRBV11-3 with TRBJ2-5; 7 positions agree with TRBD2. There are 12 residues in the CDR3. V lost 6 bases and J lost 5; bases outside the gene matches: 3. Germline V lookup: CDR1 SGHNT, CDR2 YENEEA. The CDR3 protein is CASRSGRETQYF. In nucleotides, the CDR3 is TGTGCCAGCAGATCCGGGAGGGAGACCCAGTACTTC.

The chain has TRBV11-3 and TRBJ1-1, with D perhaps matching TRBD1 (6 bases). V dropped 7 bases and J dropped 1 base, with 22 bases sitting between them. Looked up from germline, CDR1 is SGHNT and CDR2 is YENEEA. The CDR3 covers 17 residues. Here the CDR3 reads CASTPRRGGAENTEAFF. The DNA of the CDR3 is TGTGCCAGCACTCCCCGAAGGGGGGGGGCTGAGAACACTGAAGCTTTCTTT.

This chain links TRBV7-9 with TRBJ2-1; 9 bases are shared with TRBD2. The V gene end was trimmed by 0 bases and the J gene end by 7 bases; junction bases not matched to a gene: 16. The CDR3 runs to 19 residues. Germline assignment: CDR1 SEHNR and CDR2 FQNEAQ (reference sequence). This CDR3 reads CASSLARIKLAGRKNEQFF. CDR3 DNA: TGTGCCAGCAGCTTAGCGCGGATTAAGCTAGCGGGAAGAAAGAATGAGCAGTTCTTC.

In its sample, this clone was seen once. The V gene is TRBV15, the J gene TRBJ2-2, with TRBD2 matching 9 bases. CDR1 and CDR2 from the germline V gene are LNHNV and YYDKDF (reference sequence). V trimming: 1 base; J trimming: 6 bases; junction bases outside the gene matches: 3. The CDR3 loop spans 15 amino acids. This chain's CDR3 is CATSRAEREAGELFF. The CDR3 DNA reads TGTGCCACCAGCAGAGCAGAGCGGGAGGCCGGGGAGCTGTTTTTT.

The DNA of the CDR3 is TGCGCCAGCAGCTTGGTTAAGGGGCTTACTAACGAGCAGTACTTC. It yields the protein CASSLVKGLTNEQYF. This chain joins TRBV5-1 and TRBJ2-7; TRBD1 might be the D (5 bases). Germline V lookup: CDR1 SGHRS, CDR2 YFSETQ. V was cut by 0 bases and J by 5 bases, with 15 bases left in between. CDR3 size: 15 residues.

The rearrangement uses TRBV2 and TRBJ2-7, with no clear D. V dropped 1 base and J dropped 0 bases, with 7 bases sitting between them. Germline V gene sequence: CDR1 SNHLY, CDR2 FYNNEI. There are 14 residues in the CDR3. The CDR3 reads CASSEELSSYEQYF. In DNA form, the CDR3 reads TGTGCCAGCAGTGAAGAGCTAAGCTCCTACGAGCAGTACTTC.

The rearrangement joins TRBV18 to TRBJ2-5; TRBD1 matches at 9 bases. This CDR3 is built from 16 residues. The junction had 4 bases not matched to a gene; V was cut back by 1 base and J by 1 base. Germline V gene sequence: CDR1 KGHSH, CDR2 LQKENI. Written as DNA, the CDR3 is TGTGCCAGCTCACCACGGACAGGGGAATCCCAAGAGACCCAGTACTTC. It codes for CASSPRTGESQETQYF.

This chain joins TRBV5-1 and TRBJ1-2; 9 nucleotides align to TRBD1. Germline CDR1 SGHRS, CDR2 YFSETQ. There are 14 residues in the CDR3. V lost 3 bases, J lost 4 bases, and 4 bases stayed unmatched. This chain's CDR3 is CASSSGQGSYGYTF. The CDR3 DNA sequence: TGCGCCAGCAGCTCCGGACAGGGGTCCTATGGCTACACCTTC.

This rearrangement joins TRBV5-4 to TRBJ2-7; 10 bases align to TRBD2. Per the germline V gene, CDR1 is SGHNT and CDR2 is YYREEE (reference sequence). The ends lost 0 bases at V and 6 bases at J; junction bases unmatched: 9. The CDR3 spans 16 residues. The CDR3 DNA sequence: TGTGCCAGCAGCTTGGCCCCGGGACTAGCGACGGGCGAGCAGTACTTC. It yields the protein CASSLAPGLATGEQYF.

The chain has TRBV11-3 and TRBJ2-1, with 7 positions matching TRBD1. J lost 4 bases, V lost 3 bases, and 3 bases had no gene match. This CDR3 has 14 residues. Germline CDR1 SGHNT, CDR2 YENEEA. The CDR3 DNA reads as TGTGCCAGCAGCTTTATACAGGGGTACAATGAGCAGTTCTTC. This sequence encodes CASSFIQGYNEQFF.

The chain has TRBV28 and TRBJ2-1; 16 nucleotides match TRBD2. CDR3 length: 22 residues. Germline V gives CDR1 MDHEN, CDR2 SYDVKM. V gave up 3 bases and J gave up 8 bases; unmatched junction bases: 22. The CDR3 nucleotides are TGTGCCAGCAGTTTTAGTGGTCTCGGTATCGGGACTAGCGGGGGGGCAGTGGATGAGCAGTTCTTC. Translation: CASSFSGLGIGTSGGAVDEQFF.

This chain connects TRBV5-1 to TRBJ2-7; the D gene is possibly TRBD2 (5 bases). Germline assignment: CDR1 SGHRS and CDR2 YFSETQ. CDR3 length equals 15 residues. Trimming shortened V by 4 bases and J by 7 bases, and 21 bases separated the two germline ends. CDR3 sequence reads: CASSGGWTEVQEQYF. CDR3 DNA: TGCGCCAGCAGCGGAGGTTGGACTGAGGTTCAAGAGCAGTACTTC.

Concerning this clone: One end of the junction fails to match germline, which may point to a read error. The rearrangement joins TRBV6-1 to TRBJ1-5; tentative D call: TRBD1 (5 bases). The germline V gene has CDR1 MNHNS and CDR2 SASEGT. CDR3 length: 14 amino acids. In DNA, the CDR3 is TGTGTCAGCTTCTCGCCGGGGGGCAATCAGCCCCAGCATTTT. It encodes CVSFSPGGNQPQHF.

The rearrangement uses TRBV2 and TRBJ2-7; 8 bases line up with TRBD1. The J segment lost 3 bases and the V segment lost 7 bases, leaving 8 bases of the junction unmatched. Per germline, CDR1 SNHLY and CDR2 FYNNEI. The CDR3 length is 14 residues. The CDR3 is CASTRDRSLYEQYF. The CDR3 DNA follows: TGTGCCAGCACCCGGGACAGGAGTCTCTACGAGCAGTACTTC.

The V gene is TRBV5-1, the J gene TRBJ1-4, with no clear D. The CDR3 runs to 14 residues. The ends were cut back, 2 bases at V and 4 bases at J, with 9 bases in the middle. The V gene's germline CDR1 is SGHRS and CDR2 YFSETQ. The CDR3 region is CASSFTDFNEKLFF. CDR3 bases: TGCGCCAGCAGCTTCACGGACTTTAATGAAAAACTGTTTTTT.